This T cell receptor beta chain was identified in a study of T cells in Graves' hyperthyroidism and ophthalmopathy. Study conclusions and caveats: In blood, most of the thyroid clonotypes expanded above 0.001 were also present.

Clinical symptoms, serum thyroxine and TRAb, thyroid ultrasound and orbital computed tomography were used for the diagnoses. CDR1 and CDR2 (germline): SQVTM, ANQGSEA. This CDR3 is built from 12 residues. Trimming removed 2 bases at V and 2 bases at J, with 6 bases between. RNA transcripts yielded amplified TCR beta CDR3 regions. The TCR CDR3 was amplified in a first-round RT-PCR using the HTBI primer set. TCRdb redid the calling of the multiplex PCR reads with MiXCR, one entry per CDR3 protein. The repertoire holds approximately 620,000 distinct CDR3 sequences, around 16% seen once, with around 3.3% in the top ten. This clonotype was observed a few times. Its target is unknown.

The source material was blood. The V and J genes are TRBV29-1 and TRBJ1-2; tentative D call: TRBD1 (5 bases). The source of this sequence is a woman aged 40 to 49 with Graves' ophthalmopathy. CDR3 loop: CSVEQGNYGYTF. As DNA, the CDR3 is TGCAGCGTTGAACAGGGAAACTATGGCTACACCTTC. The entire variable domain, with the rest obtained from reference TRBV29-1 and TRBJ1-2, is as follows: SAVISQKPSRDICQRGTSLTIQCQVDSQVTMMFWYRQQPGQSLTLIATANQGSEATYESGFVIDKFPISRPNLTFSTLTVSNMSPEDSSIYLCSVEQGNYGYTFGSGTRLTVV.